These 10 T cell receptor beta chains originate from one sample sequenced in a study of T cell repertoires in cytomegalovirus infection. TCRdb independently ran MiXCR on the reads; one entry per CDR3 protein. This sample has fewer than 550,000 distinct CDR3 sequences; approximately 32% occur once, and the top ten carry roughly 15%. The specimen was PBMCs. The receptors shown here come from a human donor in good health (CMV status not recorded). Some clones in this sample may be carry-over from other donors' samples.

The chain is built from TRBV6-5 and TRBJ2-7; 7 bases align to TRBD2. The V segment lost 8 bases and the J segment 0 bases; nucleotides outside the gene matches: 7. The germline V gene has CDR1 MNHEY and CDR2 SVGAGI. The CDR3 extends over 14 amino acids. CDR3 sequence: CASRGTMSSYEQYF. The CDR3 DNA reads TGTGCCAGCCGCGGGACTATGAGCTCCTACGAGCAGTACTTC.

The rearrangement joins TRBV7-9 to TRBJ1-6; tentative D call: TRBD1 (5 bases). CDR1 and CDR2 (germline): SEHNR, FQNEAQ (reference sequence). V shed 6 bases and J shed 8 bases, with 14 bases lying between them. This CDR3 has 14 amino acids. As DNA, the CDR3 is TGTGCCAGCAGGGGGACGGTTTGGCATTCACCCCTCCACTTT. Its protein is CASRGTVWHSPLHF.

This clonotype showed up just a few times. CDR3 in amino acids: CASSYSGAYNEQFF. For the CDR3, the DNA is TGTGCCAGCAGCTATAGCGGGGCCTACAATGAGCAGTTCTTC. The V gene is TRBV11-2, the J gene TRBJ2-1; 8 bases are shared with TRBD2. The CDR3 runs to 14 residues. V dropped 4 bases and J dropped 2; count of bases not matched to a gene: 1. The germline CDR1 and CDR2 sequences are SGHAT and FQNNGV.

Many counts were recorded for this clonotype. The J gene is TRBJ1-4, the V gene TRBV7-6, with 7 bases identical to TRBD1. The CDR3 is 16 amino acids. V dropped 4 bases and J dropped 3; count of bases not matched to a gene: 8. The V gene's germline CDR1 is SGHVS and CDR2 FNYEAQ. CDR3 sequence: CASSWARDRANEKLFF. The CDR3 coding sequence is TGTGCCAGCAGCTGGGCCCGGGACAGAGCTAATGAAAAACTGTTTTTT. Drawing the rest from reference TRBV7-6 and TRBJ1-4, the complete variable domain is GAGVSQSPRYKVTKRGQDVALRCDPISGHVSLYWYRQALGQGPEFLTYFNYEAQQDKSGLPNDRFSAERPEGSISTLTIQRTEQRDSAMYRCASSWARDRANEKLFFGSGTQLSVL.

Only a few counts were recorded for this clonotype. The chain links TRBV7-9 to TRBJ1-1; 8 nucleotides agree with TRBD1. V lost 5 bases and J lost 4; bases outside the gene matches: 6. Germline CDR1 reads SEHNR; CDR2 reads FQNEAQ (reference sequence). CDR3 length: 14 residues. The CDR3 bases are TGTGCCAGCAGCCTGACAGGGGTTGGCACTGAAGCTTTCTTT. It encodes CASSLTGVGTEAFF.

This clonotype was observed a handful of times. The chain recombines TRBV28 with TRBJ2-3; D unresolved. CDR3 length equals 15 residues. Germline-derived CDR1 and CDR2 are MDHEN and SYDVKM. Trimming left V 4 bases short and J 1 base short, with 12 bases between. The CDR3 loop reads CASSSPARGTDTQYF. The CDR3 nucleotides read TGTGCCAGCAGTTCTCCCGCAAGAGGCACAGATACGCAGTATTTT.

This clonotype was seen many times. CDR3 sequence (DNA): TGTGCCAGCAGCCGCCGGACAGCTAACTATGGCTACACCTTC. Translation gives CASSRRTANYGYTF. The chain joins TRBV7-2 to TRBJ1-2, with a weak D call TRBD1 (6 bases). In germline, CDR1 is SGHTA, CDR2 FQGNSA. The CDR3 consists of 14 residues. V was pared by 5 bases and J by 0 bases, with 10 bases between.

This clonotype was observed a handful of times. This chain joins TRBV19 and TRBJ2-1; D gene unclear. V was trimmed by 3 bases and J by 9 bases, leaving 6 bases between them. The CDR3 is made up of 11 amino acids. CDR1 and CDR2 from the germline V gene are LNHDA and SQIVND (reference sequence). CDR3 sequence reads: CASSMRGEQFF. CDR3 DNA: TGTGCCAGTAGTATGAGAGGTGAGCAGTTCTTC.

This clonotype has more than one count but fewer than ten. V usage is TRBV7-9 and J usage is TRBJ2-5; TRBD2 might be the D (7 bases). This CDR3 spans 15 amino acids. The V end lost 1 base, the J end lost 3 bases, and 12 bases lay between the germline ends. Germline V gene data show CDR1 as SEHNR and CDR2 as FQNEAQ (reference sequence). The CDR3 loop is CASSLVKGGEETQYF. CDR3 DNA: TGTGCCAGCAGCTTAGTAAAAGGGGGGGAAGAGACCCAGTACTTC.

This clonotype was seen at least ten times. V is TRBV7-9 and J is TRBJ1-1, with D uncertain. Trimming stripped 1 base from V and 1 base from J, with 7 bases between. Germline V lookup: CDR1 SEHNR, CDR2 FQNEAQ (reference sequence). The length of the CDR3 is 14 residues. The CDR3 is CASSLDGWNTEAFF. Here the CDR3 DNA reads TGTGCCAGCAGCTTAGATGGGTGGAACACTGAAGCTTTCTTT. Drawing the rest from reference TRBV7-9 and TRBJ1-1, the complete variable domain is DTGVSQNPRHKITKRGQNVTFRCDPISEHNRLYWYRQTLGQGPEFLTYFQNEAQLEKSRLLSDRFSAERPKGSFSTLEIQRTEQGDSAMYLCASSLDGWNTEAFFGQGTRLTVV.